This TCR beta chain is drawn from a study of T-cell memory formation after mild COVID-19. Background on the study: Largely donor-specific sequence clusters came from a couple of donors.

Using constant-segment primers, 5'RACE produced TCR alpha and TCR beta cDNA libraries carrying sample barcodes and UMIs. Each CDR3 protein is one row after TCRdb ran MiXCR on the 5' RACE reads. The sample includes under 450,000 distinct CDR3 sequences, more than 20% of them seen just once. Germline V lookup: CDR1 LNHDA, CDR2 SQIVND (reference sequence). The CDR3 covers 14 residues. The V and J ends lost 8 bases and 1 base, in that order; junction bases with no gene match: 3. This clonotype was recorded only once. The chain joins TRBV19 to TRBJ2-7, with TRBD2 matching over 12 bases. Material: PBMCs or a T cell subset sorted from them (not recorded which). The receptor's source is an adult woman who had mild COVID-19 (a few samples of this study predate the infection). Cell type and time point are not known. The chain's CDR3 is CASSSGRGSYEQYF. The DNA of the CDR3 is TGTGCCAGTTCTAGCGGGAGGGGGTCCTACGAGCAGTACTTC.